The present T cell receptor beta chain was sequenced within a study of blood T cell repertoires in COVID-19. In the study overall: Italy, Spain and the United States were the sources of the convalescent and acute COVID-19 samples. PBMCs, B-cell-depleted T cells, or T cells provided the cDNA or gDNA that made up the material.

There are 14 residues in the CDR3. V lost 1 base and J 6 bases, leaving 12 bases between the germline ends. Germline V gene lookup returns CDR1 SGHTA and CDR2 FQGNSA. In the source study's methods: Amplification of reference gene primers provided the estimated nucleated cell counts. Method: immunoSEQ multiplex PCR; TCRdb's copy keeps in-frame clones and lacks some. V and J calls and clone size are as listed in that table; D and trimming were resolved from the DNA. The sample shows 100,000 to 150,000 clones, approximately 74% of them seen only once. Many counts were recorded for this clone. Sequencing used peripheral blood. V and J are TRBV7-2 and TRBJ2-5, with D possibly TRBD1 on 5 matching bases. The sequence came from a man between 60 and 75 years old with acute or convalescent COVID-19. The CDR3 DNA reads as TGTGCCAGCAGCTTAGTATCCCAGGGTCAGACCCAGTACTTC. Encoded protein: CASSLVSQGQTQYF.